Listed here are 16 T cell receptor beta chains from one sample, sequenced in a study of T cell responses to AZD1222 COVID-19 vaccine. TCRdb keeps only in-frame clones here, not all; method: immunoSEQ multiplex PCR. The sample has about 130,000 clones, approximately 90% seen once. Sequencing was performed on peripheral blood, taken on day 0 of AZD1222 vaccination. These receptors originate from an adult in good health.

The rearrangement links TRBV4-2 to TRBJ2-3, with 11 bases identical to TRBD1. Germline values: CDR1 LGHNA, CDR2 YNFKEQ. The J segment lost 3 bases and the V segment lost 4 bases, leaving 6 bases of the junction unmatched. This CDR3 region has 16 residues. The CDR3 DNA follows: TGTGCCAGCAGCCCAGTTGGACAGGGGGCAACAGATACGCAGTATTTT. Encoded protein: CASSPVGQGATDTQYF.

This chain uses TRBV6-5 with TRBJ1-2; no clear D gene. Looked up from germline, CDR1 is MNHEY and CDR2 is SVGAGI. This CDR3 has 14 residues. Trimming removed 6 bases at V and 4 bases at J, with 15 bases between. The CDR3 loop reads CASSPRASGYGYTF. CDR3 bases: TGTGCCAGCAGCCCCCGGGCGTCGGGCTATGGCTACACCTTC.

The chain employs TRBV7-2 and TRBJ1-5, with D maybe TRBD1 (5 bases). V lost 6 bases to trimming and J lost 11 bases, with 23 bases between them. Germline CDR1 is SGHTA and CDR2 is FQGNSA. The CDR3 is made up of 15 amino acids. In DNA form, the CDR3 reads TGTGCCAGCAGTGGACCGACGGGGGAGCGTCAAGCCCAGCATTTT. Its protein product is CASSGPTGERQAQHF.

V gene TRBV5-6 combines with J gene TRBJ1-2, with no clear D. Germline V gives CDR1 SGHDT, CDR2 YYEEEE. The CDR3 spans 14 residues. Trimming left V 2 bases short and J 7 bases short, with 15 bases between. CDR3 sequence reads: CASSFPGRALGYTF. The CDR3 DNA is TGTGCCAGCAGCTTCCCGGGGAGGGCGCTTGGCTACACCTTC.

The chain recombines TRBV7-3 with TRBJ1-1; D remains unclear. Trimming left V 5 bases short and J 3 bases short, with 16 bases between. The germline CDR1 and CDR2 sequences are SGHTA and FQGTGA. The CDR3 is 15 residues long. The CDR3: CASSPAPGRDTEAFF. For the CDR3, the DNA is TGTGCCAGCAGCCCAGCCCCAGGTAGAGACACTGAAGCTTTCTTT. Drawing the rest from reference TRBV7-3 and TRBJ1-1, the complete variable domain is GAGVSQTPSNKVTEKGKYVELRCDPISGHTALYWYRQSLGQGPEFLIYFQGTGAADDSGLPNDRFFAVRPEGSVSTLKIQRTERGDSAVYLCASSPAPGRDTEAFFGQGTRLTVV.

The chain combines TRBV28 with TRBJ1-5, with TRBD1 matching 10 bases. CDR1 and CDR2 from the germline V gene are MDHEN and SYDVKM. CDR3 size: 17 residues. V shed 5 bases and J 2 bases; nucleotides not matched to a gene: 9. CDR3 region: CASSLTGTGVGNQPQHF. The CDR3 region has the DNA TGTGCCAGCAGTCTTACCGGGACAGGGGTTGGCAATCAGCCCCAGCATTTT.

Only a few counts were recorded for this clone. The V call is TRBV2, the J call TRBJ1-1; D remains unclear. Germline CDR1 SNHLY, CDR2 FYNNEI. This CDR3 is built from 13 residues. V lost 6 bases, J lost 8 bases, and 16 bases lay in between. The CDR3 spells CASSGEVRVEAFF. CDR3 DNA: TGTGCCAGCAGCGGCGAGGTAAGGGTGGAAGCTTTCTTT.

The rearrangement links TRBV18 to TRBJ1-1; 9 positions match TRBD1. Losses at the gene ends were 3 bases for V and 5 bases for J; bases not matched to a gene: 4. Germline assignment: CDR1 KGHSH and CDR2 LQKENI. The CDR3 sequence is 14 residues long. DNA of the CDR3: TGTGCCAGCTCACCCCCCGGGACAGGGACTGAAGCTTTCTTT. Translated: CASSPPGTGTEAFF.

This sequence joins TRBV14 and TRBJ1-3; 7 bases are shared with TRBD1. Germline V gives CDR1 SGHDN, CDR2 FVKESK. This CDR3 spans 14 amino acids. The trim removed 6 bases at V and 4 bases at J, leaving 6 bases unmatched. The CDR3 is CASRDGTEGNTIYF. CDR3 DNA sequence: TGTGCCAGCAGAGACGGGACAGAAGGAAACACCATATATTTT.

V gene TRBV15 combines with J gene TRBJ1-2; 10 bases are shared with TRBD1. The V and J ends lost 5 bases and 5 bases, in that order; junction bases with no gene match: 8. The CDR3 is made up of 15 amino acids. Germline V CDR1 and CDR2: LNHNV, YYDKDF (reference sequence). The CDR3 nucleotides are TGTGCCACCAGCGAGTGGACAGGGGGGTTTTATGGCTACACCTTC. This encodes CATSEWTGGFYGYTF.

This chain joins TRBV7-9 and TRBJ2-7; 7 bases are shared with TRBD1. Germline CDR1 reads SEHNR; CDR2 reads FQNEAQ (reference sequence). Unmatched junction bases numbered 7, after V lost 5 bases and J lost 3 bases. This CDR3 has 14 amino acids. CDR3 coding DNA: TGTGCCAGCAGCCCAGGGGGTTCCCTCTACGAGCAGTACTTC. Protein product: CASSPGGSLYEQYF. Supplemented by reference TRBV7-9 and TRBJ2-7, the full variable domain reads DTGVSQNPRHKITKRGQNVTFRCDPISEHNRLYWYRQTLGQGPEFLTYFQNEAQLEKSRLLSDRFSAERPKGSFSTLEIQRTEQGDSAMYLCASSPGGSLYEQYFGPGTRLTVT.

CDR3 sequence reads: CASTREGGSYGYTF. As DNA, the CDR3 is TGTGCCAGCACCCGCGAGGGAGGGTCCTATGGCTACACCTTC. The chain combines TRBV7-9 with TRBJ1-2; D is undetermined. Trimming cost V 7 bases and J 4 bases, with 16 bases left between them. CDR1 is SEHNR and CDR2 is FQNEAQ in the germline V gene (reference sequence). The CDR3 extends over 14 amino acids.

About this clone itself: The sample contains more than one DNA sequence encoding this CDR3. The chain joins TRBV28 to TRBJ1-2, with D tentatively TRBD1 (6 bases). The CDR3 loop spans 13 amino acids. Germline V gene lookup returns CDR1 MDHEN and CDR2 SYDVKM. V lost 1 base and J 7 bases, leaving 10 bases between the germline ends. The CDR3, as DNA: TGTGCCAGCAGTTTATTCCAGGGGACTGGCTACACCTTC. It translates to CASSLFQGTGYTF.

This chain uses TRBV5-6 with TRBJ1-5; D might be TRBD1 (5 bases). This CDR3 region has 15 residues. In germline, CDR1 is SGHDT, CDR2 YYEEEE. V was clipped by 0 bases and J by 3 bases, with 10 bases between them. The CDR3 sequence: CASSLVGATNQPQHF. In DNA form, the CDR3 reads TGTGCCAGCAGCTTGGTCGGGGCCACCAATCAGCCCCAGCATTTT.

The J gene is TRBJ2-7, the V gene TRBV28; a possible D gene is TRBD2 (6 bases). The germline gives CDR1 MDHEN, CDR2 SYDVKM. The V gene lost 7 bases and the J gene lost 5 bases, with 12 bases spanning the gap. The CDR3 extends over 12 amino acids. CDR3 loop: CASMGGEDEQYF. In DNA, the CDR3 is TGTGCCAGCATGGGTGGGGAGGACGAGCAGTACTTC. Together with reference TRBV28 and TRBJ2-7, the CDR3 gives the full variable domain: DVKVTQSSRYLVKRTGEKVFLECVQDMDHENMFWYRQDPGLGLRLIYFSYDVKMKEKGDIPEGYSVSREKKERFSLILESASTNQTSMYLCASMGGEDEQYFGPGTRLTVT.

CDR3 sequence (DNA): TGTGCCAGCAGTCCAACAGGGGGGGTTTTGGAGACCCAGTACTTC. As protein: CASSPTGGVLETQYF. The chain couples TRBV28 to TRBJ2-5; TRBD1 is a possible D gene (8 bases). This CDR3 is built from 15 residues. V lost 5 bases and J lost 5, with 18 bases in between. Germline V CDR1 and CDR2: MDHEN, SYDVKM.